One and the same sample provided the 15 T cell receptor beta chains below, sequenced in a study of T-cell memory formation after mild COVID-19. TCRdb redid the calling of the 5' RACE reads with MiXCR, one entry per CDR3 protein. The repertoire holds around 390,000 distinct CDR3 sequences, with about 15% as singletons. The sequencing sample was made of PBMCs or a T cell subset sorted from them (not recorded which). The receptors come from a man aged 18 to 30 who had mild COVID-19 (a few samples of this study predate the infection). Cell type and time point are not known.

In this sample, this clonotype turned up many times. The chain recombines TRBV7-2 with TRBJ2-3, with a weak D call TRBD1 (6 bases). V was pared by 3 bases and J by 5 bases, with 15 bases between. The length of the CDR3 is 15 residues. Germline V gene lookup returns CDR1 SGHTA and CDR2 FQGNSA. CDR3 region: CASSFGTSRVDTQYF. In DNA form, the CDR3 reads TGTGCCAGCAGCTTCGGGACAAGTAGGGTAGATACGCAGTATTTT.

This chain joins TRBV18 and TRBJ2-1, with TRBD2 matching over 9 bases. This CDR3 has 17 residues. Germline V CDR1 and CDR2: KGHSH, LQKENI. Unmatched junction bases numbered 13, after V lost 6 bases and J lost 4 bases. This CDR3 reads CASSRAPTSGLYNEQFF. CDR3 nucleotide sequence: TGTGCCAGCTCCCGAGCCCCAACTAGCGGGTTATACAATGAGCAGTTCTTC.

This chain uses TRBV4-1 with TRBJ2-5, with 8 nucleotides matching TRBD1. The germline gives CDR1 MGHRA, CDR2 YSYEKL. This CDR3 is built from 16 residues. The J segment lost 2 bases and the V segment lost 4 bases, leaving 9 bases of the junction unmatched. As DNA, the CDR3 is TGCGCCAGCAGCCTGAGAGGACAGGGTGGGCAAGAGACCCAGTACTTC. Translation: CASSLRGQGGQETQYF.

There are a few counts of this clonotype. V and J are TRBV28 and TRBJ2-2; 9 positions agree with TRBD2. This CDR3 contains 18 residues. Germline CDR1 reads MDHEN; CDR2 reads SYDVKM. Trimming at V came to 2 bases and at J to 2 bases, leaving 9 bases not matched to a gene. The DNA for the CDR3 is TGTGCCAGCAGTTTACTTGGCGGGGGGGCGGTTAACACCGGGGAGCTGTTTTTT. Protein: CASSLLGGGAVNTGELFF.

A few counts support this clonotype. The rearrangement uses TRBV7-2 and TRBJ1-4, with D unresolved. V was shortened by 8 bases and J by 3 bases, with 7 bases between the two germline ends. This CDR3 has 12 residues. Looked up from germline, CDR1 is SGHTA and CDR2 is FQGNSA. CDR3 loop: CASGRANEKLFF. The CDR3 nucleotides read TGTGCCAGCGGGCGGGCTAATGAAAAACTGTTTTTT.

The V and J genes are TRBV7-2 and TRBJ1-1; TRBD1 might be the D (5 bases). This CDR3 spans 15 amino acids. Trimming took 3 bases from V and 3 from J, leaving 14 bases between them. The germline CDR1 and CDR2 sequences are SGHTA and FQGNSA. The CDR3 reads CASSFLGGSDTEAFF. DNA for the CDR3: TGTGCCAGCAGCTTCCTCGGGGGGTCGGACACTGAAGCTTTCTTT.

The rearrangement joins TRBV4-3 to TRBJ1-4, with D hard to call. The CDR3 is made up of 14 amino acids. V lost 0 bases, J lost 5 bases, and 7 bases lay in between. Germline V lookup: CDR1 LGHNA, CDR2 YSLEER. For the CDR3, the DNA is TGCGCCAGCAGCCAAGATGGACGCAATGAAAAACTGTTTTTT. Its protein is CASSQDGRNEKLFF.

V usage is TRBV6-6 and J usage is TRBJ2-1; 7 bases map to TRBD2. The CDR3 spans 15 residues. Germline CDR1 and CDR2: MNHNY and SVGAGI (reference sequence). V trimming: 2 bases; J trimming: 8 bases; junction bases outside the gene matches: 9. For the CDR3, the DNA is TGTGCCAGCAGTTACCGAAGGGAGGGTATGCATGAGCAGTTCTTC. This gives the protein CASSYRREGMHEQFF.

This clonotype was counted only a few times. The genes are TRBV6-2 or TRBV6-3 and TRBJ1-5; no clear D gene. V lost 5 bases and J lost 9, with 20 bases in between. Germline V gene sequence: CDR1 MNHEY, CDR2 SVGEGT. This CDR3 has 15 amino acids. In DNA form, the CDR3 reads TGTGCCAGCAGTCAGCCCCTCCTTAGTGAAGCGCCCCAGCATTTT. Its translation is CASSQPLLSEAPQHF.

This clonotype occurred a few times. The chain carries TRBV29-1 and TRBJ2-1; the D gene is possibly TRBD2 (6 bases). V was shortened by 8 bases and J by 7 bases, with 15 bases between the two germline ends. The length of the CDR3 is 12 residues. The germline V gene encodes CDR1 SQVTM and CDR2 ANQGSEA. The CDR3 here is CSLRFRGNEQFF. As DNA, the CDR3 is TGCAGCCTCAGATTCCGGGGGAATGAGCAGTTCTTC.

This clonotype was observed at least ten times. The genes are TRBV5-1 and TRBJ2-7; D is unresolved. V was cut by 4 bases and J by 4 bases, with 15 bases left in between. CDR3 size: 14 residues. CDR1 SGHRS and CDR2 YFSETQ come from the germline V gene. The CDR3 here is CASSRGTGWYEQYF. In DNA form, the CDR3 reads TGCGCCAGCAGCCGTGGCACGGGTTGGTACGAGCAGTACTTC.

This clonotype was seen a handful of times. This rearrangement joins TRBV13 to TRBJ2-5; TRBD2 agrees at 7 bases. J was trimmed by 3 bases and V by 2 bases; bases with no gene match: 3. Germline V gene sequence: CDR1 PRHDT, CDR2 FYEKMQ (reference sequence). This CDR3 is built from 14 residues. This chain's CDR3 is CASSLRTREETQYF. The CDR3 DNA follows: TGTGCCAGCAGCTTACGGACTAGGGAAGAGACCCAGTACTTC.

This clonotype was seen more than once but under ten times. This chain links TRBV4-1 with TRBJ1-2; 10 positions match TRBD1. The CDR3 extends over 15 amino acids. In germline, CDR1 is MGHRA, CDR2 YSYEKL. V lost 0 bases to trimming and J lost 13 bases; unmatched junction nucleotides: 11. CDR3 loop: CASSQDRQGAVRSTF. The CDR3 nucleotides read TGCGCCAGCAGCCAAGACCGACAGGGGGCTGTTAGGAGCACCTTC.

CDR3 region: CASSPGGAGRNYGYTF. CDR3 sequence (DNA): TGTGCCAGCTCACCCGGAGGGGCAGGCCGAAACTATGGCTACACCTTC. The chain is built from TRBV18 and TRBJ1-2; weak D call: TRBD1 (5 bases). Germline V CDR1 and CDR2: KGHSH, LQKENI. The CDR3 has 16 amino acids. Trimming pared 3 bases from V and 2 bases from J, leaving 16 bases between. The whole variable domain, filled in from reference TRBV18 and TRBJ1-2, reads NAGVMQNPRHLVRRRGQEARLRCSPMKGHSHVYWYRQLPEEGLKFMVYLQKENIIDESGMPKERFSAEFPKEGPSILRIQQVVRGDSAAYFCASSPGGAGRNYGYTFGSGTRLTVV.

In its sample, this clonotype was seen a few times. V and J are TRBV19 and TRBJ2-7; D call uncertain. The CDR3 spans 15 residues. The V gene lost 10 bases and the J gene lost 1 base, with 20 bases spanning the gap. CDR1 is LNHDA, CDR2 SQIVND, per germline (reference sequence). CDR3 in amino acids: CATSRFRHESYEQYF. The DNA of the CDR3 is TGTGCCACTTCCCGTTTTCGACACGAATCCTACGAGCAGTACTTC.